This passage covers 32 T cell receptor beta chains from one sample sequenced in a study of regulatory T cells. Whole-study findings and limits: In CD3G-deficient patients, conventional CD4+ T cells were enriched for hydrophobic CDR3 residues at positions 6 and 7.

The antigens these receptors bind are not known. Amplification used 52 TRBV primers and 13 TRBJ primers. TCRdb's copy holds only in-frame clones and misses some; the assay was immunoSEQ multiplex PCR. The data hold approximately 37,000 clones, with around 91% observed a single time. Sequencing input: conventional CD4+ T cells sorted from blood. These receptors came from a person aged 18-30 years with CD3G deficiency.

This clone has only one observation. CDR3 DNA: TGTGCCAGCTCACCAGGAATCAGGAACACTGAAGCTTTCTTT. This sequence encodes CASSPGIRNTEAFF. The J gene is TRBJ1-1, the V gene TRBV18; D unclear. The germline CDR1 and CDR2 sequences are KGHSH and LQKENI. This CDR3 is 14 amino acids long. Trimming took 2 bases from V and 1 from J, leaving 8 bases between them.

V gene TRBV6-6 combines with J gene TRBJ1-1; no firm D call. Between the trimmed V and J ends, which lost 4 bases and 4 bases, there was a span of 10 bases. Germline V gene data show CDR1 as MNHNY and CDR2 as SVGAGI (reference sequence). The CDR3 spans 13 residues. CDR3 nucleotides: TGTGCCAGCAGTTCAAATACGGGCACTGAAGCTTTCTTT. It codes for CASSSNTGTEAFF.

This clone appeared a single time. This chain links TRBV19 with TRBJ2-7; 8 bases agree with TRBD2. The CDR3 has 16 amino acids. V lost 5 bases to trimming and J lost 1 base; unmatched junction nucleotides: 10. Germline V gene sequence: CDR1 LNHDA, CDR2 SQIVND (reference sequence). The CDR3 here is CASSPGLALTSYEQYF. As DNA, the CDR3 is TGTGCCAGTAGTCCCGGACTAGCCCTAACTTCCTACGAGCAGTACTTC.

This chain connects TRBV11-2 to TRBJ2-2; no clear D. This CDR3 region has 13 residues. CDR1 and CDR2 (germline): SGHAT, FQNNGV. V was cut by 5 bases and J by 3 bases, with 7 bases left in between. CDR3 DNA: TGTGCCAGCAGCATCGGCTACACCGGGGAGCTGTTTTTT. Its translation: CASSIGYTGELFF.

In this sample, this clone turned up a few times. The chain is built from TRBV6-1 and TRBJ2-1; 9 nucleotides agree with TRBD2. V was clipped by 2 bases and J by 3 bases; unmatched bases: 8. This CDR3 has 17 amino acids. Germline V gives CDR1 MNHNS, CDR2 SASEGT. This CDR3 reads CASSEYSGGIVYNEQFF. CDR3 coding DNA: TGTGCCAGCAGTGAATATAGCGGGGGAATCGTCTACAATGAGCAGTTCTTC.

The gene calls are TRBV5-1 and TRBJ2-3, with 7 nucleotides matching TRBD1. Trimming took 2 bases from V and 2 from J; bases not matched to a gene: 5. The germline CDR1 and CDR2 sequences are SGHRS and YFSETQ. This CDR3 comprises 15 residues. This CDR3 reads CASSLQGPPTDTQYF. CDR3 in DNA: TGCGCCAGCAGCTTACAGGGGCCCCCCACAGATACGCAGTATTTT.

The chain links TRBV5-1 to TRBJ2-1; D is uncertain. V lost 0 bases and J lost 3, with 10 bases in between. The CDR3 length is 15 residues. CDR1 and CDR2 (germline): SGHRS, YFSETQ. CDR3: CASSLGGASYNEQFF. CDR3 nucleotide sequence: TGCGCCAGCAGCTTGGGGGGTGCTAGCTACAATGAGCAGTTCTTC.

The chain uses TRBV28 and TRBJ2-3; D perhaps matches TRBD2 (5 bases). The CDR3 is 16 amino acids. Germline V gene data show CDR1 as MDHEN and CDR2 as SYDVKM. V lost 8 bases and J 1 base, leaving 19 bases between the germline ends. The CDR3 DNA is TGTGCCAGCGCATCCCCGTCAGCGGAAGGCACAGATACGCAGTATTTT. Protein product: CASASPSAEGTDTQYF.

The chain couples TRBV19 to TRBJ2-3; D is unresolved. From germline, CDR1 is LNHDA and CDR2 SQIVND (reference sequence). V shed 5 bases and J shed 5 bases, with 14 bases lying between them. The CDR3 is 14 residues long. This chain's CDR3 is CASSRVSGGDTQYF. The CDR3 bases are TGTGCCAGTAGTCGCGTCTCCGGTGGAGATACGCAGTATTTT.

This chain links TRBV28 with TRBJ1-2; D may be TRBD1 (5 bases). Trimming took off 8 bases at V and 2 bases at J, with 12 bases between the two ends. The CDR3 is 13 residues long. Germline CDR1 reads MDHEN; CDR2 reads SYDVKM. The CDR3 nucleotides are TGTGCCAGCTCCCTGGGGGGGAACTATGGCTACACCTTC. It encodes CASSLGGNYGYTF.

The rearrangement links TRBV7-9 to TRBJ1-2; D not certain. The CDR3 contains 14 residues. The germline V gene has CDR1 SEHNR and CDR2 FQNEAQ (reference sequence). V gave up 5 bases and J gave up 6 bases, with 16 bases separating them. The CDR3 region has the DNA TGTGCCAGCAGCCCCCGCGGGATCCACAATGGCTACACCTTC. Translated: CASSPRGIHNGYTF.

This chain joins TRBV10-3 and TRBJ1-2; D is unclear. This CDR3 is 13 amino acids long. The germline CDR1 and CDR2 sequences are ENHRY and SYGVKD. Trimming took 0 bases from V and 2 from J, leaving 4 bases between them. The DNA of the CDR3 is TGTGCCATCAGTGAGTCAGGGAACTATGGCTACACCTTC. Its protein is CAISESGNYGYTF.

This clone was recorded once. The rearrangement links TRBV18 to TRBJ1-1; D unclear. This CDR3 contains 13 residues. Deletions cut 5 bases from V and 3 bases from J, with 10 bases between. CDR1 is KGHSH, CDR2 LQKENI, per germline. The CDR3 sequence: CASSSSRDTEAFF. DNA of the CDR3: TGTGCCAGCTCATCCTCCCGGGACACTGAAGCTTTCTTT.

This clone was seen just once. This sequence joins TRBV6-1 and TRBJ2-2; the D gene is possibly TRBD1 (5 bases). CDR3 length: 14 amino acids. V dropped 4 bases and J dropped 2 bases, with 8 bases sitting between them. CDR1 and CDR2 from the germline V gene are MNHNS and SASEGT. CDR3: CASSGQGNTGELFF. For the CDR3, the DNA is TGTGCCAGCAGTGGGCAGGGTAACACCGGGGAGCTGTTTTTT.

The rearrangement joins TRBV18 to TRBJ2-5, with D perhaps TRBD1 (5 bases). This CDR3 region has 14 residues. Germline loops: CDR1 KGHSH, CDR2 LQKENI. V dropped 6 bases and J dropped 0 bases, with 11 bases sitting between them. CDR3 nucleotide sequence: TGTGCCAGCTCTAGGACACCATACCAAGAGACCCAGTACTTC. This gives the protein CASSRTPYQETQYF.

V and J are TRBV27 and TRBJ2-2; TRBD2 might be the D (6 bases). The CDR3 has 14 amino acids. CDR1 is MNHEY and CDR2 is SMNVEV in the germline V gene (reference sequence). Trimming stripped 6 bases from V and 3 bases from J, with 11 bases between. CDR3 sequence reads: CASRLARDTGELFF. The CDR3 nucleotides are TGTGCCAGCAGACTAGCCAGAGACACCGGGGAGCTGTTTTTT.

This chain joins TRBV10-3 and TRBJ1-4, with D hard to call. The CDR3 totals 13 residues. The V and J ends lost 0 bases and 6 bases respectively, with 5 bases between them. Germline CDR1 ENHRY, CDR2 SYGVKD. CDR3 sequence (DNA): TGTGCCATCAGTGAGTCACGTGATGAAAAACTGTTTTTT. Encoded protein: CAISESRDEKLFF.

This chain links TRBV28 with TRBJ2-7, with 15 positions matching TRBD2. V lost 5 bases and J lost 6; bases outside the gene matches: 5. Germline V gives CDR1 MDHEN, CDR2 SYDVKM. This CDR3 spans 15 amino acids. CDR3 sequence reads: CASSTPGLAGGEQYF. CDR3 nucleotides: TGTGCCAGCAGTACCCCGGGACTAGCGGGAGGCGAGCAGTACTTC.

The genes are TRBV6-5 and TRBJ2-5; 11 bases line up with TRBD1. V shed 6 bases and J 5 bases; nucleotides not matched to a gene: 2. CDR3 length: 13 residues. The V gene's germline CDR1 is MNHEY and CDR2 SVGAGI. The CDR3: CASRGTGGETQYF. CDR3 in DNA: TGTGCCAGCAGAGGGACAGGGGGGGAGACCCAGTACTTC.

The rearrangement links TRBV28 to TRBJ2-7; D uncertain. The CDR3 is 13 amino acids. With 5 bases removed from V and 0 bases from J, the gap between germline ends came to 8 bases. Looked up from germline, CDR1 is MDHEN and CDR2 is SYDVKM. This CDR3 is CASSRDFSYEQYF. In DNA, the CDR3 is TGTGCCAGCAGTAGAGATTTCTCCTACGAGCAGTACTTC.

The V and J genes are TRBV30 and TRBJ1-2; weak D call: TRBD1 (5 bases). Germline CDR1 is GTSNPN and CDR2 is SVGIG (reference sequence). Trimming left V 0 bases short and J 3 bases short, with 8 bases between. The CDR3 totals 13 residues. CDR3 DNA: TGTGCCTGGAGTGTTGGGACGGACTATGGCTACACCTTC. Protein sequence: CAWSVGTDYGYTF.

The chain uses TRBV6-1 and TRBJ2-3; D remains ambiguous. The CDR3 covers 14 residues. V was shortened by 3 bases and J by 1 base, with 8 bases between the two germline ends. Germline CDR1 and CDR2: MNHNS and SASEGT. CDR3 coding DNA: TGTGCCAGCAGTGATCCTGGCCGCACAGATACGCAGTATTTT. It codes for CASSDPGRTDTQYF.

V is TRBV5-1 and J is TRBJ2-2; D is perhaps TRBD1 or TRBD2 (5 bases each). V was cut by 3 bases and J by 0 bases, with 12 bases left in between. Germline V gene data show CDR1 as SGHRS and CDR2 as YFSETQ. The CDR3 sequence is 16 residues long. DNA of the CDR3: TGCGCCAGCAGCTGGGACGGCCCCGCGAACACCGGGGAGCTGTTTTTT. Translating it yields CASSWDGPANTGELFF.

V and J are TRBV7-2 and TRBJ2-3; TRBD2 matches 9 bases. Germline-derived CDR1 and CDR2 are SGHTA and FQGNSA. The CDR3 spans 17 residues. V was clipped by 1 base and J by 5 bases; unmatched bases: 10. The chain's CDR3 is CASSLVGGGALLDTQYF. The CDR3 bases are TGTGCCAGCAGCTTAGTTGGCGGGGGGGCTCTTCTAGATACGCAGTATTTT. The full variable domain, rest sourced from reference TRBV7-2 and TRBJ2-3, is GAGVSQSPSNKVTEKGKDVELRCDPISGHTALYWYRQSLGQGLEFLIYFQGNSAPDKSGLPSDRFSAERTGGSVSTLTIQRTQQEDSAVYLCASSLVGGGALLDTQYFGPGTRLTVL.

The genes are TRBV5-1 and TRBJ2-1, with 11 bases that match TRBD2. Germline CDR1 is SGHRS and CDR2 is YFSETQ. CDR3 length: 16 residues. Unmatched junction bases numbered 6, after V lost 4 bases and J lost 3 bases. For the CDR3, the DNA is TGCGCCAGCAGCCCTTCGGGGACTAGCGGCTACAATGAGCAGTTCTTC. Translated: CASSPSGTSGYNEQFF.

The chain has TRBV5-1 and TRBJ2-5, with no clear D. The CDR3 runs 14 residues. V was trimmed by 2 bases and J by 3 bases, leaving 11 bases between them. CDR1 is SGHRS and CDR2 is YFSETQ in the germline V gene. For the CDR3, the DNA is TGCGCCAGCAGCTTCTATAAGTTTGAAGAGACCCAGTACTTC. It is translated as CASSFYKFEETQYF.

This clone was picked up one time. This chain links TRBV7-9 with TRBJ2-3; D ambiguous. The CDR3 spans 14 residues. Germline values: CDR1 SEHNR, CDR2 FQNEAQ (reference sequence). V lost 3 bases, J lost 5 bases, and 12 bases lay in between. This CDR3 is CASSLDQKRDTQYF. Here the CDR3 DNA reads TGTGCCAGCAGCTTGGATCAAAAGCGAGATACGCAGTATTTT.

The chain combines TRBV28 with TRBJ2-1, with D tentatively TRBD2 (6 bases). Germline values: CDR1 MDHEN, CDR2 SYDVKM. V dropped 5 bases and J dropped 7 bases, with 15 bases sitting between them. The CDR3 is made up of 14 amino acids. CDR3 amino acids: CASSPLYGRNEQFF. The DNA for the CDR3 is TGTGCCAGCAGTCCCCTATACGGGAGAAATGAGCAGTTCTTC.

The rearrangement joins TRBV6-1 to TRBJ1-2; tentatively, D is TRBD1 (6 bases). CDR1 is MNHNS and CDR2 is SASEGT in the germline V gene. Trimming cost V 0 bases and J 11 bases, with 13 bases left between them. CDR3 length: 13 amino acids. DNA of the CDR3: TGTGCCAGCAGTGAAGCAGCCGCCAGGGGTTACACCTTC. It specifies CASSEAAARGYTF.

V is TRBV28 and J is TRBJ2-4; D not resolved. The CDR3 length is 14 residues. V lost 2 bases, J lost 0 bases, and 5 bases lay in between. Germline CDR1 MDHEN, CDR2 SYDVKM. The DNA for the CDR3 is TGTGCCAGCAGTTTAGGTGGAGCCAAAAACATTCAGTACTTC. As protein: CASSLGGAKNIQYF.

J is TRBJ2-7 and V is TRBV6-1; D is undetermined. Trimming pared 8 bases from V and 8 bases from J, leaving 13 bases between. This CDR3 region has 11 residues. Germline CDR1 and CDR2: MNHNS and SASEGT. The CDR3 loop reads CASSSPTQQYF. CDR3 nucleotide sequence: TGTGCCAGCTCTTCCCCAACCCAGCAGTACTTC.

The J gene is TRBJ2-7, the V gene TRBV6-5, with 10 bases lining up with TRBD1. The germline V gene encodes CDR1 MNHEY and CDR2 SVGAGI. With 5 bases clipped from V and 7 bases from J, the junction kept 8 bases outside the gene matches. The CDR3 consists of 14 residues. CDR3 DNA sequence: TGTGCCAGCAGTAGGGACAGGGGTTTTGGAGAGCAGTACTTC. Translated: CASSRDRGFGEQYF.